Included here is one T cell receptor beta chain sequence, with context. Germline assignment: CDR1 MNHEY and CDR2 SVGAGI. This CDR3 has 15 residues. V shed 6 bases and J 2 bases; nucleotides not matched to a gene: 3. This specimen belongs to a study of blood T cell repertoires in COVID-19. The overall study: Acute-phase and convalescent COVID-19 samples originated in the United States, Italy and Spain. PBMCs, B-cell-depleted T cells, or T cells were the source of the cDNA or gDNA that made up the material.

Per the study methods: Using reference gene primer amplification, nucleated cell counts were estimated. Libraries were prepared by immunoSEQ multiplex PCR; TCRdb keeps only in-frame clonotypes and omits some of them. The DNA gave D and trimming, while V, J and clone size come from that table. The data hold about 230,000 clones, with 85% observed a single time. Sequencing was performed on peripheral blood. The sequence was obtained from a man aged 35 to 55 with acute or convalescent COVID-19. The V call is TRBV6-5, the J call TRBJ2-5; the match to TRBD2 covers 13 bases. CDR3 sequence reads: CASSGTSGVQETQYF. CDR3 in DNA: TGTGCCAGCAGCGGGACTAGCGGGGTTCAAGAGACCCAGTACTTC.